This T cell receptor (beta chain) was retrieved from a study of blood T cell repertoires in COVID-19. Study summary: From T cells, B-cell-depleted T cells, or PBMCs came the material, which was cDNA or gDNA.

Produced via immunoSEQ multiplex PCR; TCRdb's table is partial and in-frame only. The sample records about 250,000 clones, 90% to 95% being singletons. Trimming at V came to 0 bases and at J to 2 bases, leaving 14 bases not matched to a gene. Germline lookup yields CDR1 MGHRA and CDR2 YSYEKL. The CDR3 is 19 residues long. Study members were between roughly 18 and 89 years old and lived in approximately 25 US regions. Each participant's cohort was designated according to participant-reported clinical history. J is TRBJ1-2 and V is TRBV4-1; 8 bases match TRBD1. This sequence was found in a young woman who had recovered from COVID-19. The sequenced sample was PBMCs or T cells enriched from blood (not recorded which). CDR3: CASSQEWRTGSWGNYGYTF. CDR3 nucleotide sequence: TGCGCCAGCAGCCAAGAGTGGAGGACAGGGAGCTGGGGAAACTATGGCTACACCTTC.